The 11 T cell receptor beta chains below were found in one sample sequenced in a study of regulatory T cells in long-lasting Graves disease listed by TCRdb under 2021. The label giving this sample's time point can be read as: newly diagnosed GD, antithyroid drugs for less than 3 months. For both TCR sequencing and RNA sequencing, RNA was extracted from PBMCs using TRIzol. Library preparation used multiplex PCR. Sequencer: Illumina HiSeq 4000. iRepertoire HTBI primers and Arm-PCR amplification of CDR3 regions were used to construct TCR beta libraries. Using fastp trimming at Q25 and MiXCR clonotype assembly, TCRdb reanalyzed the public sequencing data and kept in-frame beta chains. For every CDR3 protein sequence, its rows merge into one entry that carries the most common genes and DNA. This sample has about 450,000 distinct CDR3 sequences in its table, and around 15% of those were observed once. The ten largest clones take up 17% of the sample.

This sample was also put to use in a study of T cells in Graves' hyperthyroidism and ophthalmopathy.

The sequencing here drew on peripheral blood mononuclear cells (PBMCs), taken at new diagnosis, from a patient treated with antithyroid drugs. All receptors derive from a woman between 50 and 59 years old with Graves disease. Donor details come from another sample of the same person, matched by shared clones.

In its sample, this clonotype was seen many times. CDR3 sequence (DNA): TGTGCCAGCGGGGAGACAGATACGCAGTATTTT. It codes for CASGETDTQYF. This chain connects TRBV2 to TRBJ2-3; possible D gene TRBD2, 5 bases. Trimming took 8 bases from V and 3 from J, leaving 6 bases between them. Germline CDR1 reads SNHLY; CDR2 reads FYNNEI. The CDR3 loop spans 11 amino acids. The full variable domain, rest sourced from reference TRBV2 and TRBJ2-3, is EPEVTQTPSHQVTQMGQEVILRCVPISNHLYFYWYRQILGQKVEFLVSFYNNEISEKSEIFDDQFSVERPDGSNFTLKIRSTKLEDSAMYFCASGETDTQYFGPGTRLTVL.

Many counts were recorded for this clonotype. This chain connects TRBV28 to TRBJ2-7, with 7 bases fitting TRBD2. The length of the CDR3 is 14 residues. Germline V CDR1 and CDR2: MDHEN, SYDVKM. V lost 6 bases to trimming and J lost 2 bases; unmatched junction nucleotides: 7. The CDR3 region has the DNA TGTGCCAGCAGGGGAGCTAGCGGACCCTACGAGCAGTACTTC. It encodes CASRGASGPYEQYF.

This clonotype was observed a handful of times. The V and J genes are TRBV5-1 and TRBJ1-1; D is unresolved. V lost 5 bases and J lost 5, with 7 bases in between. Per germline, CDR1 SGHRS and CDR2 YFSETQ. The CDR3 covers 11 residues. For the CDR3, the DNA is TGCGCCAGCAGACGAGAGACTGAAGCTTTCTTT. Its protein is CASRRETEAFF.

At least ten counts were recorded for this clonotype. The chain combines TRBV20-1 with TRBJ2-7, with 10 positions matching TRBD1. Unmatched junction bases numbered 7, after V lost 0 bases and J lost 5 bases. CDR3 size: 15 residues. Germline CDR1 DFQATT, CDR2 SNEGSKA (reference sequence). CDR3 protein: CSARDLTGGGNEQYF. The CDR3 nucleotides read TGCAGTGCTAGAGATTTGACAGGGGGCGGCAACGAGCAGTACTTC.

In this sample, this clonotype turned up a few times. A read error may explain this, as a much larger clone is one base away. This rearrangement joins TRBV6-2 or TRBV6-3 to TRBJ2-7; TRBD1 agrees at 7 bases. Germline V gives CDR1 MNHEY, CDR2 SVGEGT. The CDR3 consists of 19 residues. CDR3 region: CASNYPTKSRDRSSYEQYF. CDR3 DNA: TGTGCCAGCAATTACCCGACAAAATCACGGGACAGAAGCTCCTACGAGCAGTACTTC.

This clonotype was seen many times. V is TRBV7-9 and J is TRBJ1-5, with no clear D. The CDR3 has 15 residues. The germline gives CDR1 SEHNR, CDR2 FQNEAQ (reference sequence). Trimming took 5 bases from V and 2 from J, leaving 13 bases between them. CDR3 nucleotide sequence: TGTGCCAGCAGCAGACCCCGGATCCGCAATCAGCCCCAGCATTTT. This translates into CASSRPRIRNQPQHF.

The V gene is TRBV6-1, the J gene TRBJ2-4, with 7 nucleotides matching TRBD1. The V and J ends lost 5 bases and 7 bases, in that order; junction bases with no gene match: 14. The germline gives CDR1 MNHNS, CDR2 SASEGT. This CDR3 spans 16 amino acids. In DNA, the CDR3 is TGTGCCAGCAGTAACTCTTTCCGGGACAGACGCAACATTCAGTACTTC. It specifies CASSNSFRDRRNIQYF.

Ten or more counts support this clonotype. This CDR3 reads CASSEWGGLGQPQHF. The CDR3 nucleotides read TGTGCCAGCAGTGAATGGGGGGGGCTTGGGCAGCCCCAGCATTTT. V usage is TRBV6-1 and J usage is TRBJ1-5, with D tentatively TRBD1 (6 bases). Germline CDR1 MNHNS, CDR2 SASEGT. This CDR3 comprises 15 residues. With 2 bases removed from V and 7 bases from J, the gap between germline ends came to 15 bases.

Concerning this clonotype itself: No conserved phenylalanine or tryptophan ends this CDR3, so it is likely a read error. The chain uses TRBV28 and TRBJ2-2, with 9 nucleotides matching TRBD1. Trimming removed 4 bases from V and 4 bases from J; junction bases left unmatched: 4. CDR1 and CDR2 (germline): MDHEN, SYDVKM. The length of the CDR3 is 15 residues. CDR3 sequence: CASSSQGALTGELFS. The DNA of the CDR3 is TGTGCCAGCAGTTCACAGGGGGCGCTCACCGGGGAGCTGTTTTCT.

The sample holds many counts of this clonotype. V gene TRBV6-1 combines with J gene TRBJ2-7, with TRBD1 identical over 10 bases. Germline CDR1 and CDR2: MNHNS and SASEGT. The length of the CDR3 is 14 residues. The junction had 5 bases not matched to a gene; V was cut back by 6 bases and J by 3 bases. The CDR3: CASSQRDRGYEQYF. Here the CDR3 DNA reads TGTGCCAGCAGCCAAAGGGACAGGGGCTACGAGCAGTACTTC.

This clonotype was counted between two and nine times. V is TRBV7-8 and J is TRBJ2-7, with 9 positions matching TRBD2. In germline, CDR1 is SGHVS, CDR2 FQNEAQ. This CDR3 comprises 17 residues. With V trimmed by 4 bases and J by 3 bases, 13 bases remained unmatched. This CDR3 reads CASSWSPPGLAYYEQYF. CDR3 in DNA: TGTGCCAGCAGCTGGAGCCCTCCGGGACTAGCATACTACGAGCAGTACTTC.